Each of the 28 T cell receptor beta chains below was sequenced from the same sample in a study of T cell responses to AZD1222 COVID-19 vaccine. The method was immunoSEQ multiplex PCR; TCRdb's version includes in-frame clones alone and lacks a portion of them. The table includes about 180,000 clones, 70% to 90% detected once. Source: peripheral blood, taken 28 days after the second AZD1222 dose. Source of these receptors: an adult who received the AZD1222 COVID-19 vaccine.

The J gene is TRBJ1-3, the V gene TRBV19, with 9 bases aligning to TRBD1. Looked up from germline, CDR1 is LNHDA and CDR2 is SQIVND (reference sequence). J lost 6 bases, V lost 6 bases, and 6 bases had no gene match. The CDR3 has 14 amino acids. CDR3 sequence: CASSPGDRENTIYF. As DNA, the CDR3 is TGTGCCAGTAGCCCCGGGGACAGGGAAAACACCATATATTTT.

V and J are TRBV7-9 and TRBJ2-2; 9 positions agree with TRBD2. Per germline, CDR1 SEHNR and CDR2 FQNEAQ (reference sequence). V shed 7 bases and J 0 bases; nucleotides not matched to a gene: 9. The CDR3 is 17 amino acids. Here the CDR3 DNA reads TGTGCCAGCAACCAACTCGCTAGCGGGGCGAACACCGGGGAGCTGTTTTTT. Translated: CASNQLASGANTGELFF. The whole variable domain, remainder taken from reference TRBV7-9 and TRBJ2-2, is DTGVSQNPRHKITKRGQNVTFRCDPISEHNRLYWYRQTLGQGPEFLTYFQNEAQLEKSRLLSDRFSAERPKGSFSTLEIQRTEQGDSAMYLCASNQLASGANTGELFFGEGSRLTVL.

The rearrangement uses TRBV18 and TRBJ2-3, with TRBD2 identical over 15 bases. Per the germline V gene, CDR1 is KGHSH and CDR2 is LQKENI. V shed 0 bases, J shed 7 bases, and the junction held 2 bases outside the gene matches. The CDR3 runs to 16 residues. The chain's CDR3 is CASSPPGLAGGYTQYF. The DNA for the CDR3 is TGTGCCAGCTCACCACCGGGACTAGCGGGAGGTTATACGCAGTATTTT.

This chain uses TRBV28 with TRBJ2-7, with TRBD1 matching 9 bases. This CDR3 comprises 12 residues. J lost 6 bases, V lost 7 bases, and 4 bases had no gene match. CDR1 is MDHEN, CDR2 SYDVKM, per germline. In DNA, the CDR3 is TGTGCCAGCATGGGACAGGGAAGCGAGCAGTACTTC. Its translation is CASMGQGSEQYF.

The chain carries TRBV6-5 and TRBJ2-3; D uncertain. CDR3 length equals 15 residues. Germline loops: CDR1 MNHEY, CDR2 SVGAGI. V was pared by 6 bases and J by 3 bases, with 16 bases between. The DNA for the CDR3 is TGTGCCAGCAGCCCCCCGGGCCGCGGTACAGATACGCAGTATTTT. Its protein product is CASSPPGRGTDTQYF.

The J gene is TRBJ1-2, the V gene TRBV7-2; a possible D gene is TRBD1 (6 bases). There are 14 residues in the CDR3. Per the germline V gene, CDR1 is SGHTA and CDR2 is FQGNSA. Trimming stripped 4 bases from V and 8 bases from J, with 17 bases between. The CDR3 DNA reads as TGTGCCAGCAGCTCTGACAGGAGGGTTGCGGGCTACACCTTC. It specifies CASSSDRRVAGYTF.

The rearrangement uses TRBV29-1 and TRBJ2-1; TRBD1 aligns across 7 bases. The length of the CDR3 is 13 residues. The germline V gene has CDR1 SQVTM and CDR2 ANQGSEA. Trimming at V came to 4 bases and at J to 2 bases, leaving 2 bases not matched to a gene. The CDR3 DNA follows: TGCAGCGTTGGTCAGGGGGCCTACAATGAGCAGTTCTTC. This gives the protein CSVGQGAYNEQFF.

V gene TRBV7-9 combines with J gene TRBJ2-1; 11 bases agree with TRBD2. CDR3 size: 15 residues. V was pared by 5 bases and J by 5 bases, with 5 bases of the junction left unmatched. Germline V gene lookup returns CDR1 SEHNR and CDR2 FQNEAQ (reference sequence). CDR3 loop: CASSAPTSGDNEQFF. Written as DNA, the CDR3 is TGTGCCAGCAGCGCCCCGACTAGCGGGGACAATGAGCAGTTCTTC.

The CDR3, as DNA: TGTGCCAGCAGCCAAGGGAACTACTACGAGCAGTACTTC. Translated: CASSQGNYYEQYF. This chain uses TRBV7-2 with TRBJ2-7; D gene ambiguous. The V gene's germline CDR1 is SGHTA and CDR2 FQGNSA. The CDR3 spans 13 residues. Trimming stripped 5 bases from V and 3 bases from J, with 11 bases between.

V is TRBV27 and J is TRBJ2-1, with D perhaps matching TRBD2 (5 bases). Germline assignment: CDR1 MNHEY and CDR2 SMNVEV (reference sequence). V lost 6 bases, J lost 0 bases, and 18 bases lay in between. The CDR3 has 17 amino acids. DNA of the CDR3: TGTGCCAGCAGCTCCAGAGGGCGGACCCTCTCCTACAATGAGCAGTTCTTC. Translation gives CASSSRGRTLSYNEQFF.

The chain has TRBV24-1 and TRBJ2-1, with TRBD2 identical over 16 bases. Trimming took 4 bases from V and 2 from J; bases not matched to a gene: 7. This CDR3 has 19 amino acids. Germline CDR1 and CDR2: KGHDR and SFDVKD. CDR3: CATSDGTSGRAVTYNEQFF. CDR3 DNA: TGTGCCACCAGTGACGGGACTAGCGGGAGGGCCGTCACCTACAATGAGCAGTTCTTC.

The chain recombines TRBV10-2 with TRBJ2-3; TRBD2 matches 8 bases. The CDR3 consists of 14 residues. V was clipped by 5 bases and J by 4 bases; unmatched bases: 5. Germline CDR1 reads WSHSY; CDR2 reads SAAADI. CDR3: CASSPSGRSDTQYF. CDR3 DNA sequence: TGCGCCAGCAGTCCCAGCGGGAGATCAGATACGCAGTATTTT.

The rearrangement joins TRBV7-2 to TRBJ1-4; 7 bases match TRBD1. The CDR3 covers 15 residues. The germline CDR1 and CDR2 sequences are SGHTA and FQGNSA. The ends lost 5 bases at V and 4 bases at J; junction bases unmatched: 7. The CDR3 reads CASSQTGTYNEKLFF. CDR3 DNA sequence: TGTGCCAGCAGCCAGACAGGGACTTATAATGAAAAACTGTTTTTT. Combining the CDR3 with reference TRBV7-2 and TRBJ1-4 gives the whole variable domain GAGVSQSPSNKVTEKGKDVELRCDPISGHTALYWYRQSLGQGLEFLIYFQGNSAPDKSGLPSDRFSAERTGGSVSTLTIQRTQQEDSAVYLCASSQTGTYNEKLFFGSGTQLSVL.

CDR3 loop: CASSQDPLYNEQFF. Written as DNA, the CDR3 is TGCGCCAGCAGCCAAGATCCCCTCTACAATGAGCAGTTCTTC. The genes are TRBV4-3 and TRBJ2-1; D is unresolved. Trimming cost V 0 bases and J 3 bases, with 6 bases left between them. The germline gives CDR1 LGHNA, CDR2 YSLEER. The CDR3 is 14 amino acids.

The chain joins TRBV28 to TRBJ2-3, with D tentatively TRBD2 (6 bases). There are 16 residues in the CDR3. Trimming took 2 bases from V and 0 from J, leaving 12 bases between them. The V gene's germline CDR1 is MDHEN and CDR2 SYDVKM. Here the CDR3 reads CASSLRMGTSTDTQYF. CDR3 bases: TGTGCCAGCAGTTTACGGATGGGGACTAGCACAGATACGCAGTATTTT. Combining the CDR3 with reference TRBV28 and TRBJ2-3 gives the whole variable domain DVKVTQSSRYLVKRTGEKVFLECVQDMDHENMFWYRQDPGLGLRLIYFSYDVKMKEKGDIPEGYSVSREKKERFSLILESASTNQTSMYLCASSLRMGTSTDTQYFGPGTRLTVL.

The CDR3 reads CASSLTARTPKDEQFF. The CDR3 nucleotides are TGTGCCAGCAGCCTGACCGCTAGGACCCCTAAGGATGAGCAGTTCTTC. The chain uses TRBV3-1 (or the pseudogene TRBV3-2) and TRBJ2-1; D gene uncertain. Germline V gene sequence: CDR1 LGHDT, CDR2 YNNKEL (reference sequence). The CDR3 length is 16 residues. V gave up 4 bases and J gave up 8 bases, with 21 bases separating them.

The chain recombines TRBV11-2 with TRBJ1-1, with D tentatively TRBD1 (6 bases). Trimming pared 4 bases from V and 8 bases from J, leaving 14 bases between. The germline V gene has CDR1 SGHAT and CDR2 FQNNGV. The CDR3 length is 13 residues. In nucleotides, the CDR3 is TGTGCCAGCAGCTCATCGGCCGGGACAGAAGCTTTCTTT. Its protein product is CASSSSAGTEAFF.

This clone was counted between two and nine times. The V and J genes are TRBV18 and TRBJ2-5; D is undetermined. This CDR3 comprises 14 residues. V lost 0 bases and J lost 3, with 8 bases in between. Germline V lookup: CDR1 KGHSH, CDR2 LQKENI. Here the CDR3 DNA reads TGTGCCAGCTCACCACCGACGGAGAAAGAGACCCAGTACTTC. Its translation: CASSPPTEKETQYF.

The CDR3 DNA follows: TGTGCCAGCAGCTCCGCCCCCGGGCGGGAGTTAGATACGCAGTATTTT. Its translation: CASSSAPGRELDTQYF. The chain employs TRBV7-9 and TRBJ2-3, with 7 bases aligning to TRBD2. The J segment lost 5 bases and the V segment lost 4 bases, leaving 12 bases of the junction unmatched. CDR1 is SEHNR and CDR2 is FQNEAQ in the germline V gene (reference sequence). This CDR3 has 16 amino acids.

This chain connects TRBV19 to TRBJ1-5, with D possibly TRBD1 on 5 matching bases. Looked up from germline, CDR1 is LNHDA and CDR2 is SQIVND (reference sequence). This CDR3 is built from 21 residues. Trimming removed 1 base at V and 0 bases at J, with 25 bases between. This CDR3 is CASSIAGGDVTRTYSNQPQHF. Here the CDR3 DNA reads TGTGCCAGTAGTATAGCCGGCGGGGACGTAACTCGAACATATAGCAATCAGCCCCAGCATTTT.

The chain couples TRBV29-1 to TRBJ2-5; D might be TRBD1 (6 bases). In germline, CDR1 is SQVTM, CDR2 ANQGSEA. Deletions cut 6 bases from V and 1 base from J, with 12 bases between. The CDR3 has 13 amino acids. The CDR3 loop is CSVYRDIQETQYF. The CDR3 DNA reads as TGCAGCGTATACCGGGACATCCAAGAGACCCAGTACTTC.

The chain uses TRBV11-2 and TRBJ2-2; D uncertain. The CDR3 spans 13 residues. V lost 3 bases and J 4 bases, leaving 6 bases between the germline ends. The germline V gene encodes CDR1 SGHAT and CDR2 FQNNGV. For the CDR3, the DNA is TGTGCCAGCAGCTTCAGCAGCACCGGGGAGCTGTTTTTT. Amino acid sequence: CASSFSSTGELFF.

The chain uses TRBV7-3 and TRBJ2-1; D not resolved. The ends were cut back, 2 bases at V and 0 bases at J, with 8 bases in the middle. The V gene's germline CDR1 is SGHTA and CDR2 FQGTGA. The CDR3 covers 15 residues. CDR3 protein: CASSLAPSSYNEQFF. Here the CDR3 DNA reads TGTGCCAGCAGCTTAGCGCCTAGCTCCTACAATGAGCAGTTCTTC.

The genes are TRBV9 and TRBJ2-4; D may be TRBD1 or TRBD2 (5 bases each). CDR3 length: 12 residues. Germline CDR1 is SGDLS and CDR2 is YYNGEE. Between the trimmed V and J ends, which lost 7 bases and 0 bases, there was a span of 5 bases. CDR3 residues: CASGGAKNIQYF. As DNA, the CDR3 is TGTGCCAGCGGGGGAGCCAAAAACATTCAGTACTTC.

The chain recombines TRBV6-5 with TRBJ1-3, with TRBD1 matching 8 bases. The V and J ends lost 7 bases and 0 bases, in that order; junction bases with no gene match: 5. The CDR3 extends over 15 amino acids. CDR1 and CDR2 from the germline V gene are MNHEY and SVGAGI. The CDR3 spells CASTKGQGSGNTIYF. The CDR3 region has the DNA TGTGCCAGCACTAAAGGACAGGGCTCTGGAAACACCATATATTTT.

The table lists this clone with a count of one. J is TRBJ2-3 and V is TRBV15; no firm D call. Trimming stripped 0 bases from V and 6 bases from J, with 10 bases between. Germline loops: CDR1 LNHNV, CDR2 YYDKDF (reference sequence). This CDR3 comprises 14 residues. The CDR3 spells CATSRDTPPDTQYF. Written as DNA, the CDR3 is TGTGCCACCAGCAGAGACACTCCGCCGGATACGCAGTATTTT.

This CDR3 reads CASSSKGADTQYF. The CDR3 nucleotides are TGTGCCAGCAGCTCAAAGGGGGCAGATACGCAGTATTTT. This chain joins TRBV7-3 and TRBJ2-3; maybe TRBD1 (6 bases). Trimming shortened V by 4 bases and J by 4 bases, and 9 bases separated the two germline ends. Germline-derived CDR1 and CDR2 are SGHTA and FQGTGA. The CDR3 has 13 amino acids.

The gene calls are TRBV7-9 and TRBJ1-1; 12 bases are shared with TRBD1. The CDR3 spans 16 residues. Looked up from germline, CDR1 is SEHNR and CDR2 is FQNEAQ (reference sequence). Trimming removed 5 bases from V and 4 bases from J; junction bases left unmatched: 8. The CDR3 protein is CASSPPGQGAGTEAFF. Here the CDR3 DNA reads TGTGCCAGCAGCCCCCCGGGACAGGGGGCCGGCACTGAAGCTTTCTTT. The full variable domain, completed using reference TRBV7-9 and TRBJ1-1, is DTGVSQNPRHKITKRGQNVTFRCDPISEHNRLYWYRQTLGQGPEFLTYFQNEAQLEKSRLLSDRFSAERPKGSFSTLEIQRTEQGDSAMYLCASSPPGQGAGTEAFFGQGTRLTVV.